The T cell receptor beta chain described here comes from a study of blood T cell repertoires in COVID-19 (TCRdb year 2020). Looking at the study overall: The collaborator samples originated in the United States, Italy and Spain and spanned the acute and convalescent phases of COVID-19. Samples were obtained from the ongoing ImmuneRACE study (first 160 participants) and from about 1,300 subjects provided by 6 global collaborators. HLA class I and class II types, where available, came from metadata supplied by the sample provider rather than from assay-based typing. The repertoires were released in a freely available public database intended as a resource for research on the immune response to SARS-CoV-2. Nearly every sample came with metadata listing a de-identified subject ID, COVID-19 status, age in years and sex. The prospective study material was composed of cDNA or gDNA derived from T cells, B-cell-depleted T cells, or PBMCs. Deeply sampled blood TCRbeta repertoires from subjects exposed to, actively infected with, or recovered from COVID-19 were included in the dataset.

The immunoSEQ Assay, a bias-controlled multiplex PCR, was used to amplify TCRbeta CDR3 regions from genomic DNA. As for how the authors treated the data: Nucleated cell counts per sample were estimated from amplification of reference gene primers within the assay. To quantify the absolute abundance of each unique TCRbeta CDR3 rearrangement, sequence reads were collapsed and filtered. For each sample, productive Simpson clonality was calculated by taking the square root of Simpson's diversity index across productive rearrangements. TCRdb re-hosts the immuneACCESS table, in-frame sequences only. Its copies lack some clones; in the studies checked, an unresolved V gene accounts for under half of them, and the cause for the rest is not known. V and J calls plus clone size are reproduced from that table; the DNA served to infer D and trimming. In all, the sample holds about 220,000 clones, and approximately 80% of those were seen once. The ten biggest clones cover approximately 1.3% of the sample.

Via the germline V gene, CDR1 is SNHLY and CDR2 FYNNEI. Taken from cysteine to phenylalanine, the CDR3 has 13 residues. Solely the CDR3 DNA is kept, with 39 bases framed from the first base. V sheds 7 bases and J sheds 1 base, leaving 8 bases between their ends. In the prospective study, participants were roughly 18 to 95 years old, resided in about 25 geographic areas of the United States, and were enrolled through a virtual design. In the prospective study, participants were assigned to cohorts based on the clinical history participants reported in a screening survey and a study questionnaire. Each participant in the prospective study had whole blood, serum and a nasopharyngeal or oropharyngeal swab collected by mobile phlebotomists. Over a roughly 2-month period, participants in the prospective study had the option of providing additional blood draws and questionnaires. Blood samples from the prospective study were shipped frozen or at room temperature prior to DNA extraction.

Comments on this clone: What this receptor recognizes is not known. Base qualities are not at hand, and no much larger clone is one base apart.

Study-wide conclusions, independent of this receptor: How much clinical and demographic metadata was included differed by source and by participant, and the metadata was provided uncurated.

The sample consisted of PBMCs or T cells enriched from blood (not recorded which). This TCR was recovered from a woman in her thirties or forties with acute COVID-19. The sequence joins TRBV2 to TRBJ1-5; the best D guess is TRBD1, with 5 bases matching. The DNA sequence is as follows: TGTGCCAGCATGCGGGACAGCAATCAGCCCCAGCATTTT. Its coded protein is CASMRDSNQPQHF.